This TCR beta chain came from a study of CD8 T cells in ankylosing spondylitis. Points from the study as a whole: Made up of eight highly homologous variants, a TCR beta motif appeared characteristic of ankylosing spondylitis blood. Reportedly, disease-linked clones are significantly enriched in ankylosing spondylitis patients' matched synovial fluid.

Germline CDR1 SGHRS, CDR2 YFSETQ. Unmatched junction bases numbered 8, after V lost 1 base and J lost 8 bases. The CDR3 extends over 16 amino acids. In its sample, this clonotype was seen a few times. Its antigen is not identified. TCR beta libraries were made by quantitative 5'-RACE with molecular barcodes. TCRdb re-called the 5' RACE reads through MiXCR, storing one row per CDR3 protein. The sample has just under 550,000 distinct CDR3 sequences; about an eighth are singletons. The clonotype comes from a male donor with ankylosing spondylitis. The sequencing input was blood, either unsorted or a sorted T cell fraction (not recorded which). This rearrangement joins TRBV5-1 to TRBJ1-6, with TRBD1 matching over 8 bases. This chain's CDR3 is CASSLRAGGLDSPLHF. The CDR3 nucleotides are TGCGCCAGCAGCTTGAGGGCAGGGGGCTTGGATTCACCCCTCCACTTT.